Below are 30 T cell receptor beta chains sequenced from a single sample in a study of T-cell memory formation after mild COVID-19. TCRdb re-analysed the 5' RACE reads in MiXCR, keeping a single row per CDR3 protein. Among roughly 350,000 distinct CDR3 sequences listed, roughly an eighth were seen once. The sequencing input was PBMCs or a T cell subset sorted from them (not recorded which). Receptors originate from a man younger than 35 who had mild COVID-19 (a few samples of this study predate the infection). Cell type and time point are not known.

This clonotype was picked up a small number of times. This chain joins TRBV7-9 and TRBJ2-5; 8 bases match TRBD2. In germline, CDR1 is SEHNR, CDR2 FQNEAQ (reference sequence). The CDR3 is 16 amino acids. J gave up 4 bases and V 5 bases, and 12 bases lay outside the gene matches. CDR3 in amino acids: CASSPGGAGLIETQYF. CDR3 in DNA: TGTGCCAGCAGCCCCGGGGGGGCGGGATTGATAGAGACCCAGTACTTC.

In DNA form, the CDR3 reads TGTGCCAGTGCAGGATTCGGCGCCGAAGCTTTCTTT. Translated: CASAGFGAEAFF. The chain has TRBV19 and TRBJ1-1; no clear D gene. V was pared by 8 bases and J by 8 bases, with 15 bases between. Germline CDR1 LNHDA, CDR2 SQIVND (reference sequence). The CDR3 is made up of 12 amino acids.

This clonotype occurred a few times. The CDR3 region has the DNA TGCGCCAGCAGCCAACCCGGGACCTCTAATGAAAAACTGTTTTTT. The encoded protein is CASSQPGTSNEKLFF. The rearrangement links TRBV4-1 to TRBJ1-4; D is possibly TRBD1 (5 bases). Germline lookup yields CDR1 MGHRA and CDR2 YSYEKL. Trimming left V 2 bases short and J 3 bases short, with 10 bases between. CDR3 length equals 15 residues.

The chain links TRBV4-1 to TRBJ1-1; D remains ambiguous. Deletions cut 0 bases from V and 7 bases from J, with 12 bases between. The CDR3 contains 14 residues. Germline V CDR1 and CDR2: MGHRA, YSYEKL. The CDR3 loop reads CASSQEGLVDEAFF. The CDR3 DNA reads as TGCGCCAGCAGCCAAGAAGGATTGGTGGATGAAGCTTTCTTT.

This clonotype was seen a few times. The rearrangement joins TRBV6-1 to TRBJ1-6; possible D gene TRBD1, 6 bases. Germline V gene lookup returns CDR1 MNHNS and CDR2 SASEGT. The CDR3 extends over 16 amino acids. V was pared by 7 bases and J by 6 bases, with 19 bases between. CDR3 nucleotides: TGTGCCAGCACCCCAAGGGGGGGGCGGCTTAATTCACCCCTCCACTTT. It is translated as CASTPRGGRLNSPLHF.

This chain connects TRBV12-3 or TRBV12-4 to TRBJ1-1; no clear D gene. V was trimmed by 6 bases and J by 0 bases, leaving 8 bases between them. The CDR3 has 13 amino acids. CDR3 coding DNA: TGTGCCAGCAGACTCCAGGTGAACACTGAAGCTTTCTTT. This codes for CASRLQVNTEAFF.

This clonotype was detected many times. The V call is TRBV5-1, the J call TRBJ2-6, with 10 bases that match TRBD1. CDR1 is SGHRS and CDR2 is YFSETQ in the germline V gene. After removal of 5 bases from V and 3 bases from J, the junction contained 2 bases not matched to a gene. The CDR3 is 15 residues long. CDR3 nucleotide sequence: TGCGCCAGCAGGACAGGGGGCAGTGGGGCCAACGTCCTGACTTTC. This sequence encodes CASRTGGSGANVLTF. The entire variable domain, with the rest obtained from reference TRBV5-1 and TRBJ2-6, is as follows: KAGVTQTPRYLIKTRGQQVTLSCSPISGHRSVSWYQQTPGQGLQFLFEYFSETQRNKGNFPGRFSGRQFSNSRSEMNVSTLELGDSALYLCASRTGGSGANVLTFGAGSRLTVL.

V gene TRBV29-1 combines with J gene TRBJ2-2, with D perhaps TRBD2 (5 bases). Germline CDR1 reads SQVTM; CDR2 reads ANQGSEA. The germline V and J ends were trimmed by 4 bases and 8 bases, with 14 bases remaining between them. CDR3 length equals 13 residues. This chain's CDR3 is CSVGPVREGELFF. The DNA for the CDR3 is TGCAGCGTTGGCCCTGTGAGGGAAGGGGAGCTGTTTTTT.

This clonotype was seen more than once but under ten times. The V and J genes are TRBV20-1 and TRBJ2-1; D is ambiguous. The length of the CDR3 is 11 residues. The germline gives CDR1 DFQATT, CDR2 SNEGSKA (reference sequence). Trimming shortened V by 7 bases and J by 7 bases, and 11 bases separated the two germline ends. The CDR3 loop reads CSVLTGNEQFF. The CDR3 DNA follows: TGCAGTGTTTTGACTGGGAATGAGCAGTTCTTC.

The chain is built from TRBV20-1 and TRBJ1-5, with TRBD1 matching 8 bases. Trimming cost V 6 bases and J 9 bases; bases outside gene matches: 7. The V gene's germline CDR1 is DFQATT and CDR2 SNEGSKA (reference sequence). CDR3 length: 12 residues. Here the CDR3 reads CSASRQGRPQHF. Written as DNA, the CDR3 is TGCAGTGCGTCTCGACAGGGGCGGCCCCAGCATTTT.

The gene calls are TRBV7-2 and TRBJ2-3, with D perhaps matching TRBD2 (7 bases). The germline V gene has CDR1 SGHTA and CDR2 FQGNSA. The germline V and J ends were trimmed by 1 base and 12 bases, with 14 bases remaining between them. CDR3 size: 13 residues. The CDR3 nucleotides read TGTGCCAGCAGCTTAGGGGGGGGCCGTCCTCAGTATTTT. The encoded protein is CASSLGGGRPQYF.

This clonotype was detected a few times. The chain has TRBV4-1 and TRBJ1-3, with 9 bases matching TRBD1. Per germline, CDR1 MGHRA and CDR2 YSYEKL. With 5 bases clipped from V and 2 bases from J, the junction kept 7 bases outside the gene matches. The CDR3 has 16 amino acids. CDR3 sequence: CASSRTRQGAGNTIYF. The CDR3 nucleotides read TGCGCCAGCAGCAGAACCCGACAGGGGGCTGGAAACACCATATATTTT.

This clonotype has more than one count but fewer than ten. The chain combines TRBV4-2 with TRBJ1-2; 7 bases match TRBD1. The ends lost 4 bases at V and 4 bases at J; junction bases unmatched: 6. There are 14 residues in the CDR3. The germline V gene encodes CDR1 LGHNA and CDR2 YNFKEQ. DNA for the CDR3: TGTGCCAGCAGCCGACCACAGGGGCTCTATGGCTACACCTTC. This translates into CASSRPQGLYGYTF.

J is TRBJ1-5 and V is TRBV7-9; the D is unclear. The CDR3 has 13 residues. The germline gives CDR1 SEHNR, CDR2 FQNEAQ (reference sequence). V gave up 3 bases and J gave up 7 bases, with 10 bases separating them. The CDR3, as DNA: TGTGCCAGCAGCTTGGCGTCTGGCCAGCCCCAGCATTTT. Amino acid sequence: CASSLASGQPQHF. Based on the CDR3 plus reference TRBV7-9 and TRBJ1-5, the full variable domain is DTGVSQNPRHKITKRGQNVTFRCDPISEHNRLYWYRQTLGQGPEFLTYFQNEAQLEKSRLLSDRFSAERPKGSFSTLEIQRTEQGDSAMYLCASSLASGQPQHFGDGTRLSIL.

This clonotype was recorded a few times. The chain has TRBV5-1 and TRBJ1-1; 7 bases agree with TRBD1. The CDR3 is 14 residues long. V lost 6 bases to trimming and J lost 1 base; unmatched junction nucleotides: 6. The germline gives CDR1 SGHRS, CDR2 YFSETQ. The CDR3 nucleotides are TGCGCCAGCACCGTGACAGGGACGAACACTGAAGCTTTCTTT. Protein: CASTVTGTNTEAFF.

This clonotype was picked up a small number of times. This chain uses TRBV7-2 with TRBJ1-2; D is ambiguous. This CDR3 spans 14 amino acids. CDR1 is SGHTA, CDR2 FQGNSA, per germline. V was pared by 1 base and J by 3 bases, with 9 bases between. CDR3 sequence reads: CASSLGFRDYGYTF. The CDR3 DNA follows: TGTGCCAGCAGCTTAGGCTTCCGAGACTATGGCTACACCTTC.

This clonotype appeared a few times. V usage is TRBV5-1 and J usage is TRBJ2-1; D tentatively fits TRBD1 or TRBD2 (5 bases each). Germline CDR1 reads SGHRS; CDR2 reads YFSETQ. The V end was cut by 3 bases, the J end by 6 bases, with 10 bases between. The CDR3 runs 13 residues. The CDR3 loop reads CASSSGRTNEQFF. In nucleotides, the CDR3 is TGCGCCAGCAGCTCGGGACGGACCAATGAGCAGTTCTTC.

This sequence joins TRBV7-6 and TRBJ2-3, with 11 bases fitting TRBD2. Germline V gene data show CDR1 as SGHVS and CDR2 as FNYEAQ. The trim removed 4 bases at V and 7 bases at J, leaving 7 bases unmatched. The CDR3 contains 15 residues. The CDR3, as DNA: TGTGCCAGCAGCTCGCTACTAGCGGGGGCCAATACGCAGTATTTT. Translating gives CASSSLLAGANTQYF.

The DNA for the CDR3 is TGTGCCATCAGTGAGTTAGAAGGGGTCTACGAGCAGTACTTC. Its protein is CAISELEGVYEQYF. The chain couples TRBV10-3 to TRBJ2-7; D is perhaps TRBD1 (5 bases). V shed 1 base and J shed 3 bases, with 10 bases lying between them. There are 14 residues in the CDR3. Looked up from germline, CDR1 is ENHRY and CDR2 is SYGVKD.

This clonotype has more than one count but fewer than ten. V and J are TRBV5-1 and TRBJ2-5; tentative D call: TRBD2 (7 bases). Per the germline V gene, CDR1 is SGHRS and CDR2 is YFSETQ. There are 13 residues in the CDR3. Trimming took off 1 base at V and 13 bases at J, with 17 bases between the two ends. Written as DNA, the CDR3 is TGCGCCAGCAGCTTGCGGGGGGCCGACCTTCCGTACTTC. Protein: CASSLRGADLPYF.

There are a few counts of this clonotype. The chain carries TRBV20-1 and TRBJ2-2; 11 positions match TRBD2. V shed 4 bases and J 6 bases; nucleotides not matched to a gene: 10. The CDR3 contains 16 residues. Per germline, CDR1 DFQATT and CDR2 SNEGSKA (reference sequence). The CDR3 spells CSATLAGGPGPGELFF. The DNA of the CDR3 is TGCAGTGCTACCTTAGCGGGGGGGCCGGGACCCGGGGAGCTGTTTTTT.

This clonotype showed up many times. This rearrangement joins TRBV20-1 to TRBJ2-1; D possibly corresponds to TRBD2 (5 bases). V lost 6 bases and J 7 bases, leaving 16 bases between the germline ends. There are 13 residues in the CDR3. The germline CDR1 and CDR2 sequences are DFQATT and SNEGSKA (reference sequence). The CDR3 is CSARRPSGNEQFF. DNA of the CDR3: TGCAGTGCCCGCCGGCCCTCGGGAAATGAGCAGTTCTTC.

This clonotype occurred many times. This chain connects TRBV6-5 to TRBJ2-5, with TRBD2 matching 11 bases. Unmatched junction bases numbered 8, after V lost 0 bases and J lost 2 bases. CDR1 is MNHEY and CDR2 is SVGAGI in the germline V gene. CDR3 length equals 18 residues. In nucleotides, the CDR3 is TGTGCCAGCAGTTACTCGTCTAGCGGGGGGCTCTCTCAAGAGACCCAGTACTTC. Its translation is CASSYSSSGGLSQETQYF.

This clonotype appeared many times. V and J are TRBV6-5 and TRBJ2-5; tentatively, D is TRBD2 (6 bases). Germline V gives CDR1 MNHEY, CDR2 SVGAGI. The CDR3 consists of 16 residues. Trimming stripped 2 bases from V and 0 bases from J, with 13 bases between. Here the CDR3 DNA reads TGTGCCAGCAGTTACCGTCGGGGGAGCCACCAAGAGACCCAGTACTTC. This translates into CASSYRRGSHQETQYF.

In this sample, this clonotype turned up a few times. The gene calls are TRBV7-8 and TRBJ2-1, with TRBD1 matching 8 bases. Trimming took 6 bases from V and 6 from J; bases not matched to a gene: 13. Germline V lookup: CDR1 SGHVS, CDR2 FQNEAQ. There are 16 residues in the CDR3. The CDR3 DNA sequence: TGTGCCAGCAGGACTTGGGGAGGACAGGGAATCAATGAGCAGTTCTTC. Encoded protein: CASRTWGGQGINEQFF.

V gene TRBV7-2 combines with J gene TRBJ1-1, with 9 bases aligning to TRBD1. J was trimmed by 10 bases and V by 5 bases; bases with no gene match: 11. The germline gives CDR1 SGHTA, CDR2 FQGNSA. The CDR3 contains 14 residues. The CDR3 nucleotides are TGTGCCAGCAGCATTCCGGGACAGGGTTGGCGAGCTTTCTTT. Translated: CASSIPGQGWRAFF.

This clonotype was recorded a few times. The rearrangement uses TRBV30 and TRBJ2-7; D call uncertain. This CDR3 is 11 amino acids long. Germline CDR1 is GTSNPN and CDR2 is SVGIG (reference sequence). The V and J ends lost 2 bases and 4 bases respectively, with 6 bases between them. The DNA for the CDR3 is TGTGCCTGGAGTAGGCTTTACGAGCAGTACTTC. It encodes CAWSRLYEQYF.

The rearrangement links TRBV7-9 to TRBJ2-1; 12 nucleotides agree with TRBD1. This CDR3 has 19 amino acids. With V trimmed by 4 bases and J by 3 bases, 13 bases remained unmatched. The germline CDR1 and CDR2 sequences are SEHNR and FQNEAQ (reference sequence). In nucleotides, the CDR3 is TGTGCCAGCAGCTCGGGACAGGGGGCAAAAGATTTCTTCTACAATGAGCAGTTCTTC. Encoded protein: CASSSGQGAKDFFYNEQFF.

The chain recombines TRBV27 with TRBJ1-6; possible D gene TRBD1, 5 bases. The CDR3 runs to 17 residues. Germline CDR1 and CDR2: MNHEY and SMNVEV (reference sequence). The ends were cut back, 6 bases at V and 0 bases at J, with 15 bases in the middle. The DNA for the CDR3 is TGTGCCAGCAGGACAGCTGCAGCCGGCTCCTATAATTCACCCCTCCACTTT. Translation gives CASRTAAAGSYNSPLHF.

The rearrangement joins TRBV6-5 to TRBJ2-7, with a weak D call TRBD2 (6 bases). The CDR3 runs 14 residues. The V end was cut by 6 bases, the J end by 6 bases, with 18 bases between. Per the germline V gene, CDR1 is MNHEY and CDR2 is SVGAGI. The DNA for the CDR3 is TGTGCCAGCAGGCCTCCGGGACGGGAGACCGAGCAGTACTTC. Translation gives CASRPPGRETEQYF.